The 11 T cell receptor beta chains in this list originate from one sample, sequenced in a study of cytomegalovirus exposure and HLA in healthy donors. The PCR had 60 Vbeta and 13 Jbeta primers. Here immunoSEQ multiplex PCR was the method, and the copy in TCRdb shows in-frame clones only, minus some. This table holds roughly 150,000 clones, roughly four fifths found once. The sequencing input was PBMCs. Every receptor here comes from a woman in her late teens or twenties in good health and CMV-seronegative.

The genes are TRBV25-1 and TRBJ1-5; 7 nucleotides match TRBD1. This CDR3 region has 15 residues. CDR1 and CDR2 (germline): MGHDK, SYGVNS. Unmatched junction bases numbered 2, after V lost 3 bases and J lost 0 bases. This chain's CDR3 is CASSEQGDSNQPQHF. CDR3 DNA: TGTGCCAGCAGTGAGCAGGGGGATAGCAATCAGCCCCAGCATTTT.

This rearrangement joins TRBV28 to TRBJ2-7, with D possibly being TRBD2 (7 bases). The CDR3 has 15 amino acids. Per germline, CDR1 MDHEN and CDR2 SYDVKM. V was clipped by 2 bases and J by 0 bases, with 11 bases between them. The CDR3 reads CASSLAGAGSYEQYF. Written as DNA, the CDR3 is TGTGCCAGCAGTTTAGCGGGGGCTGGCTCCTACGAGCAGTACTTC. The full variable domain, with the rest looked up from reference TRBV28 and TRBJ2-7, is DVKVTQSSRYLVKRTGEKVFLECVQDMDHENMFWYRQDPGLGLRLIYFSYDVKMKEKGDIPEGYSVSREKKERFSLILESASTNQTSMYLCASSLAGAGSYEQYFGPGTRLTVT.

The CDR3 DNA reads TGTGCCAGCAGCCAAGATGCCACAAGGTCGCGGGAGGGCCTTGGCACCGGGGAGCTGTTTTTT. Residues: CASSQDATRSREGLGTGELFF. This chain connects TRBV4-2 to TRBJ2-2; 9 bases map to TRBD2. Germline values: CDR1 LGHNA, CDR2 YNFKEQ. Trimming at V came to 0 bases and at J to 4 bases, leaving 18 bases not matched to a gene. The CDR3 is made up of 21 amino acids.

This clone occurred once. CDR3 amino acids: CASSLSSLAARVDTQYF. For the CDR3, the DNA is TGTGCCAGCAGTTTATCTTCCCTAGCGGCCAGGGTAGATACGCAGTATTTT. The chain uses TRBV28 and TRBJ2-3, with 7 bases fitting TRBD2. Germline CDR1 and CDR2: MDHEN and SYDVKM. This CDR3 comprises 17 residues. The V and J ends lost 1 base and 5 bases, in that order; junction bases with no gene match: 12.

The CDR3 here is CASSPQTGGMNTEAFF. The CDR3 DNA reads TGTGCCAGCTCACCACAGACAGGGGGCATGAACACTGAAGCTTTCTTT. This chain joins TRBV18 and TRBJ1-1; 10 bases fit TRBD1. This CDR3 spans 16 amino acids. Germline CDR1 KGHSH, CDR2 LQKENI. The junction had 2 bases not matched to a gene; V was cut back by 1 base and J by 0 bases.

V gene TRBV15 combines with J gene TRBJ2-2; 9 bases fit TRBD1. V dropped 2 bases and J dropped 2; count of bases not matched to a gene: 6. The CDR3 length is 17 residues. Germline V gives CDR1 LNHNV, CDR2 YYDKDF (reference sequence). Here the CDR3 DNA reads TGTGCCACCAGCAGAACCGACAGGGGGTTTAACACCGGGGAGCTGTTTTTT. Its translation is CATSRTDRGFNTGELFF.

The chain carries TRBV25-1 and TRBJ1-6, with 7 bases lining up with TRBD1. The CDR3 spans 16 residues. Per germline, CDR1 MGHDK and CDR2 SYGVNS. Trimming at V came to 2 bases and at J to 6 bases, leaving 7 bases not matched to a gene. This CDR3 reads CASSETHRGGNSPLHF. DNA of the CDR3: TGTGCCAGCAGTGAAACGCACAGGGGCGGTAATTCACCCCTCCACTTT.

The V call is TRBV21-1, the J call TRBJ1-5. TRBV21-1 is a pseudogene. The CDR3 sequence is 17 residues long. As DNA, the CDR3 is TGTGCCAGCAGCAAGCGGGGCCCAGAGCCTGGCAATCAGCCCCAGCATTTT. Translated: CASSKRGPEPGNQPQHF.

The chain links TRBV5-6 to TRBJ2-5, with D maybe TRBD2 (5 bases). V was pared by 0 bases and J by 5 bases, with 14 bases between. CDR3 length: 15 residues. Per germline, CDR1 SGHDT and CDR2 YYEEEE. The CDR3 loop reads CASSLGFLARETQYF. Here the CDR3 DNA reads TGTGCCAGCAGCTTGGGGTTCCTAGCCCGGGAGACCCAGTACTTC.

CDR3 bases: TGCGCCAGCAGCCGACAGGGAGAGGAGACCCAGTACTTC. It yields the protein CASSRQGEETQYF. The J gene is TRBJ2-5, the V gene TRBV5-1; 7 nucleotides agree with TRBD1. In germline, CDR1 is SGHRS, CDR2 YFSETQ. This CDR3 is 13 amino acids long. The junction had 5 bases not matched to a gene; V was cut back by 4 bases and J by 5 bases. The full variable domain, with the rest looked up from reference TRBV5-1 and TRBJ2-5, is KAGVTQTPRYLIKTRGQQVTLSCSPISGHRSVSWYQQTPGQGLQFLFEYFSETQRNKGNFPGRFSGRQFSNSRSEMNVSTLELGDSALYLCASSRQGEETQYFGPGTRLLVL.

The chain uses TRBV5-1 and TRBJ2-5, with TRBD2 matching over 8 bases. V lost 0 bases to trimming and J lost 5 bases; unmatched junction nucleotides: 9. Per germline, CDR1 SGHRS and CDR2 YFSETQ. The CDR3 totals 16 residues. CDR3 sequence (DNA): TGCGCCAGCAGCTTGGTGAGCGGGAGTTCACGGGAGACCCAGTACTTC. Protein: CASSLVSGSSRETQYF.